The 15 T cell receptor beta chains below were found in one sample sequenced in a study of blood T cell repertoires in COVID-19. Profiling relied on immunoSEQ multiplex PCR, and the TCRdb table lists in-frame clones only, not all of them. This table has roughly 250,000 clones, around 85% appearing once. The specimen was peripheral blood. Receptors were obtained from a human donor with COVID-19, enrolled during active disease. The donor label of this sample is uncertain.

This clone was seen once. The chain employs TRBV19 and TRBJ1-2; 7 bases align to TRBD1. Germline-derived CDR1 and CDR2 are LNHDA and SQIVND (reference sequence). Trimming at V came to 4 bases and at J to 5 bases, leaving 7 bases not matched to a gene. This CDR3 has 14 residues. For the CDR3, the DNA is TGTGCCAGTAGTACTCCGACAGGGCATTATGGCTACACCTTC. Amino acids: CASSTPTGHYGYTF.

The chain combines TRBV14 with TRBJ1-4, with D hard to call. V shed 0 bases and J shed 0 bases, with 8 bases lying between them. The CDR3 is made up of 16 amino acids. From germline, CDR1 is SGHDN and CDR2 FVKESK. The CDR3 reads CASSQDVAATNEKLFF. CDR3 in DNA: TGTGCCAGCAGCCAAGATGTGGCCGCAACTAATGAAAAACTGTTTTTT.

The chain combines TRBV11-1 with TRBJ1-2; 9 positions agree with TRBD1. This CDR3 is 15 amino acids long. Losses at the gene ends were 5 bases for V and 4 bases for J; bases not matched to a gene: 8. Per germline, CDR1 SGHAT and CDR2 FQDESV (reference sequence). CDR3 loop: CASSQIPGQGYGYTF. CDR3 nucleotides: TGTGCCAGCAGCCAAATCCCGGGACAGGGCTATGGCTACACCTTC.

This chain joins TRBV28 and TRBJ2-2, with a weak D call TRBD2 (5 bases). V lost 6 bases and J lost 7, with 15 bases in between. The CDR3 extends over 14 amino acids. The germline V gene encodes CDR1 MDHEN and CDR2 SYDVKM. CDR3 nucleotide sequence: TGTGCCAGCAGGGTCGACGGGGATATCGGGGAGCTGTTTTTT. Protein sequence: CASRVDGDIGELFF. Based on the CDR3 plus reference TRBV28 and TRBJ2-2, the full variable domain is DVKVTQSSRYLVKRTGEKVFLECVQDMDHENMFWYRQDPGLGLRLIYFSYDVKMKEKGDIPEGYSVSREKKERFSLILESASTNQTSMYLCASRVDGDIGELFFGEGSRLTVL.

This chain links TRBV6-5 with TRBJ2-2, with 7 bases lining up with TRBD1. Germline trimming cut 6 bases from V and 6 bases from J; bases unmatched to any gene: 10. Germline-derived CDR1 and CDR2 are MNHEY and SVGAGI. The CDR3 extends over 15 amino acids. As DNA, the CDR3 is TGTGCCAGCAGCTTAGACAGGGTGTGGGCCGGGGAGCTGTTTTTT. Encoded protein: CASSLDRVWAGELFF.

This chain links TRBV7-9 with TRBJ1-1; D unclear. Germline V gives CDR1 SEHNR, CDR2 FQNEAQ (reference sequence). Trimming left V 1 base short and J 8 bases short, with 11 bases between. The CDR3 is 13 residues long. The chain's CDR3 is CASSLGGEREAFF. CDR3 nucleotides: TGTGCCAGCAGCTTAGGTGGGGAGCGGGAAGCTTTCTTT.

The V and J genes are TRBV21-1 and TRBJ2-2; TRBD2 is taken as the D call from the table, unchecked against the DNA. TRBV21-1 is labeled a pseudogene. The length of the CDR3 is 15 residues. The CDR3 coding sequence is TGTGCCAGCAGCCTTCGGACTAGCTTGCCCGGGGAGCTGTTTTTT. Translating gives CASSLRTSLPGELFF.

In its sample, this clone was seen once. The V and J genes are TRBV10-3 and TRBJ2-7; 7 bases line up with TRBD1. V was clipped by 4 bases and J by 2 bases; unmatched bases: 2. CDR1 and CDR2 (germline): ENHRY, SYGVKD. This CDR3 is 13 amino acids long. The CDR3 DNA reads as TGTGCCATCAGTGCGGGACAGCCCTACGAGCAGTACTTC. As protein: CAISAGQPYEQYF.

The J gene is TRBJ1-2, the V gene TRBV5-4; 9 positions agree with TRBD1. CDR1 is SGHNT and CDR2 is YYREEE in the germline V gene (reference sequence). The CDR3 is 15 residues long. V dropped 4 bases and J dropped 2; count of bases not matched to a gene: 6. The CDR3 DNA is TGTGCCAGCAGCACCGGGACAGGGCCGAACTATGGCTACACCTTC. It is translated as CASSTGTGPNYGYTF.

The chain recombines TRBV20-1 with TRBJ2-1; D unclear. The germline V gene has CDR1 DFQATT and CDR2 SNEGSKA (reference sequence). The V end lost 6 bases, the J end lost 2 bases, and 5 bases lay between the germline ends. CDR3 length: 11 residues. The CDR3 nucleotides read TGCAGTGCGAGGCCCTACAATGAGCAGTTCTTC. It specifies CSARPYNEQFF.

The CDR3 sequence: CASSPLPGQGGETQYF. The CDR3 nucleotides are TGCGCCAGCAGCCCCTTACCGGGACAGGGGGGAGAGACCCAGTACTTC. The V and J genes are TRBV4-3 and TRBJ2-5; 11 nucleotides match TRBD1. V shed 4 bases and J 4 bases; nucleotides not matched to a gene: 8. The CDR3 totals 16 residues. Germline V gene sequence: CDR1 LGHNA, CDR2 YSLEER.

This chain connects TRBV11-2 to TRBJ2-5, with 12 bases that match TRBD2. The CDR3 is 15 amino acids. Germline assignment: CDR1 SGHAT and CDR2 FQNNGV. Trimming removed 6 bases from V and 3 bases from J; junction bases left unmatched: 5. In DNA, the CDR3 is TGTGCCAGCAGTTTGGGACTAGCGGGTGAAGAGACCCAGTACTTC. It is translated as CASSLGLAGEETQYF.

This clone was recorded once. The V gene is TRBV4-2, the J gene TRBJ2-1; 7 bases are a match to TRBD1. CDR1 LGHNA and CDR2 YNFKEQ come from the germline V gene. The CDR3 totals 17 residues. The J segment lost 6 bases and the V segment lost 0 bases, leaving 11 bases of the junction unmatched. CDR3 DNA: TGTGCCAGCAGCCAAGAAGGGCAGGGGGTGGCGGTCAATGAGCAGTTCTTC. As protein: CASSQEGQGVAVNEQFF.

To note about this clone: This specimen includes other DNA sequences encoding the same CDR3. V usage is TRBV30 and J usage is TRBJ1-2, with a possible D match to TRBD1 (5 bases). Germline V gene data show CDR1 as GTSNPN and CDR2 as SVGIG (reference sequence). V was shortened by 0 bases and J by 8 bases, with 16 bases between the two germline ends. This CDR3 spans 14 amino acids. CDR3 region: CAWSVGGTTSGYTF. CDR3 nucleotide sequence: TGTGCCTGGAGTGTGGGAGGGACCACGTCGGGCTACACCTTC.

The V call is TRBV6-2 or TRBV6-3, the J call TRBJ2-1; D is unclear. The CDR3 extends over 15 amino acids. CDR1 and CDR2 from the germline V gene are MNHEY and SVGEGT. V lost 0 bases, J lost 3 bases, and 9 bases lay in between. The CDR3 sequence: CASSYSAGSYNEQFF. CDR3 sequence (DNA): TGTGCCAGCAGTTACTCAGCAGGTAGCTACAATGAGCAGTTCTTC.